Presented here are 9 T cell receptor beta chains from one specimen sequenced in a study of blood T cell repertoires in COVID-19. Sequencing used immunoSEQ multiplex PCR; TCRdb keeps in-frame clones, though not all of them. The sample has around 100,000 clones, 70% to 90% seen once. Sequencing was done on a sample of peripheral blood. These receptor sequences come from a human donor in a cohort sampled during active COVID-19.

This rearrangement joins TRBV10-2 to TRBJ2-7, with 8 bases lining up with TRBD2. Germline loops: CDR1 WSHSY, CDR2 SAAADI. The V segment lost 7 bases and the J segment 0 bases; nucleotides outside the gene matches: 8. There are 15 residues in the CDR3. CDR3 sequence: CASKLIAGSSYEQYF. The CDR3 DNA is TGCGCCAGCAAACTAATAGCGGGGAGCTCCTACGAGCAGTACTTC.

This clone was seen only once. The chain joins TRBV5-8 to TRBJ2-7; D is perhaps TRBD2 (5 bases). Germline V gives CDR1 SGHTS, CDR2 YDEGEE. CDR3 length: 13 amino acids. DNA of the CDR3: TGTGCCAGCAGCCTCGGACTGGTGGAGCTCCTACGGGTC. The encoded protein is CASSLGLVELLRV.

The V call is TRBV25-1, the J call TRBJ1-1; D is perhaps TRBD1 (6 bases). Germline assignment: CDR1 MGHDK and CDR2 SYGVNS. Trimming took off 2 bases at V and 5 bases at J, with 15 bases between the two ends. This CDR3 comprises 15 residues. This CDR3 reads CASSEPKGRGTEAFF. DNA of the CDR3: TGTGCCAGCAGTGAACCCAAGGGCAGGGGTACTGAAGCTTTCTTT.

CDR3 residues: CASSRPGQGSADTQYF. CDR3 bases: TGTGCCAGCAGCAGACCGGGACAGGGGTCGGCAGATACGCAGTATTTT. This rearrangement joins TRBV27 to TRBJ2-3; 10 nucleotides agree with TRBD1. J gave up 4 bases and V 6 bases, and 10 bases lay outside the gene matches. Germline lookup yields CDR1 MNHEY and CDR2 SMNVEV (reference sequence). The CDR3 has 16 amino acids.

The chain uses TRBV6-5 and TRBJ2-3; 11 bases align to TRBD2. The junction had 7 bases not matched to a gene; V was cut back by 4 bases and J by 4 bases. In germline, CDR1 is MNHEY, CDR2 SVGAGI. The CDR3 contains 16 residues. Here the CDR3 DNA reads TGTGCCAGCAGTTCGGTAGCGGGGGGGAGGTCAGATACGCAGTATTTT. Its translation: CASSSVAGGRSDTQYF.

The chain combines TRBV29-1 with TRBJ1-2; D gene uncertain. V was clipped by 3 bases and J by 3 bases, with 8 bases between them. The CDR3 extends over 12 amino acids. Germline values: CDR1 SQVTM, CDR2 ANQGSEA. CDR3 in DNA: TGCAGCGTTGAGGGCACTCACTATGGCTACACCTTC. This codes for CSVEGTHYGYTF.

The chain uses TRBV12-3 or TRBV12-4 and TRBJ2-3; D not resolved. Trimming took 5 bases from V and 6 from J, leaving 9 bases between them. The CDR3 sequence is 12 residues long. Here the CDR3 DNA reads TGTGCCAGCAGTCCCCTCTCGGATACGCAGTATTTT. As protein: CASSPLSDTQYF.

In its sample, this clone was seen once. The chain links TRBV28 to TRBJ1-5; TRBD1 aligns across 10 bases. Germline CDR1 is MDHEN and CDR2 is SYDVKM. The CDR3 runs 15 residues. V gave up 4 bases and J gave up 5 bases; unmatched junction bases: 5. The CDR3 nucleotides are TGTGCCAGCAGTTCCGGACAGGGGGTCTATCAGCCCCAGCATTTT. As protein: CASSSGQGVYQPQHF. Filled out from reference TRBV28 and TRBJ1-5, the complete variable domain reads DVKVTQSSRYLVKRTGEKVFLECVQDMDHENMFWYRQDPGLGLRLIYFSYDVKMKEKGDIPEGYSVSREKKERFSLILESASTNQTSMYLCASSSGQGVYQPQHFGDGTRLSIL.

V is TRBV12-3 or TRBV12-4 and J is TRBJ2-7; D perhaps matches TRBD2 (7 bases). This CDR3 comprises 13 residues. The V end lost 2 bases, the J end lost 6 bases, and 11 bases lay between the germline ends. CDR3 DNA: TGTGCCAGCAGTTTACGGGGGGCGGTCGAGCAGTACTTC. Amino acids: CASSLRGAVEQYF.